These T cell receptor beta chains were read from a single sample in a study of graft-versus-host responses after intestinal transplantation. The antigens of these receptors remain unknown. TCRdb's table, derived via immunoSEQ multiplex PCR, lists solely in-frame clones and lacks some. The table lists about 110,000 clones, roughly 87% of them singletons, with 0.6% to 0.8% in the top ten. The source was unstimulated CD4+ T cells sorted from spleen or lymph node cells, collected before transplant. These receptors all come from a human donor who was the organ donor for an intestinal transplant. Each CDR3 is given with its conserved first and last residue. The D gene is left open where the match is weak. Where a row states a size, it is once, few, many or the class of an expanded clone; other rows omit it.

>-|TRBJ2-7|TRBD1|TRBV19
TGTGCCAGTAGTTCCCTCCGACTTGGGACAGGCTCCTACGAGCAGTACTTC
CASSSLRLGTGSYEQYF
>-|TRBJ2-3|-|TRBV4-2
TGTGCCAGCAGCCAGAGACTGGACAGATCAGATACGCAGTATTTT
CASSQRLDRSDTQYF
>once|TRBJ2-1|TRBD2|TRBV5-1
TGCGCCAGCAGCTCCCCATTACTAGCGGGAGATCGAGTTGGGTACAATGAGCAGTTCTTC
CASSSPLLAGDRVGYNEQFF
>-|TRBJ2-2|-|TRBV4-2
TGTGCCAGCAGCCAAGTCCGGGGGGCCGACACCGGGGAGCTGTTTTTT
CASSQVRGADTGELFF
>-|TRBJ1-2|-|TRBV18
TGTGCCAGCCCCAGTAGCGGCTACACCTTC
CASPSSGYTF
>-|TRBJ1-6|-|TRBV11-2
TGTGCCAGCAGCTTAGATCGAGCAGCCAATTCACCCCTCCACTTT
CASSLDRAANSPLHF
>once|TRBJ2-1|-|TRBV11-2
TGTGCCAGCAGCGAAAGCGCCTCCTACAATGAGCAGTTCTTC
CASSESASYNEQFF
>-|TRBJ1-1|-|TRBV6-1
TGTGCCAGCAGTTGGCAGGGATCCATGAACACTGAAGCTTTCTTT
CASSWQGSMNTEAFF
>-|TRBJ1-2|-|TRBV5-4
TGTGCCAGCAGCCCAGTGGGGGTTGGCTATGGCTACACCTTC
CASSPVGVGYGYTF
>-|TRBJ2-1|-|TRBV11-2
TGTGCCAGCAGCTTAGTCTTATACAATGAGCAGTTCTTC
CASSLVLYNEQFF
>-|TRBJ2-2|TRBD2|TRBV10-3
TGTGCCATCAGTGACCCGGGACTAGCGGGGGACACCGGGGAGCTGTTTTTT
CAISDPGLAGDTGELFF
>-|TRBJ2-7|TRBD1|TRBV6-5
TGTGCCAGCAGTTACTCAGGGACAGGGAAGAACGAGCAGTACTTC
CASSYSGTGKNEQYF
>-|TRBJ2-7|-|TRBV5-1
TGCGCCAGCAGGCCTGGGCAGAGCCTCTACGAGCAGTACTTC
CASRPGQSLYEQYF
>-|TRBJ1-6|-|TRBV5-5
TGTGCCAGCAGCTTGCCTCAGGGGTTTGGCTCACCCCTCCACTTT
CASSLPQGFGSPLHF
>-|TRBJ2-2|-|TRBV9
TGTGCCAGCAGCGTAGGTTCCGGGGAGCTGTTTTTT
CASSVGSGELFF
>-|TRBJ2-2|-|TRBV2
TGTGCCAGCAGGGGGGCCCCTGGACGGACCGGGGAGCTGTTTTTT
CASRGAPGRTGELFF
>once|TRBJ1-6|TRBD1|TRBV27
TGTGCCAGCAGCCAGGGGGGCCCCCAGATTTCACCCCTCCACTTT
CASSQGGPQISPLHF
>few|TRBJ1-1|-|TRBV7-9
TGTGCCAGCAGCCCTATTGGGACGGTTAACACTGAAGCTTTCTTT
CASSPIGTVNTEAFF
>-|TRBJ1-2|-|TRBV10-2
TGCGCCAGCAGTGAGGTGACAGAGTTTCGCTATGGCTACACCTTC
CASSEVTEFRYGYTF
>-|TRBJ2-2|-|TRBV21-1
TGTGCCAGCAGCAAGCCATCCCGGACTAGCGGGAGGACTAACACCGGGGAGCTGTTTTTT
CASSKPSRTSGRTNTGELFF
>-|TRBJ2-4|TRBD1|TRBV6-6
TGTGCCAGCAGCACACCACAGGGGTCCAAAAACATTCAGTACTTC
CASSTPQGSKNIQYF
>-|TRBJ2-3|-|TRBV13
TGTGCCAGCAGCTCGTCGGCCGGGGTTACGCAGTATTTT
CASSSSAGVTQYF
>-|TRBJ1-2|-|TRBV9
TGTGCCAGCAGCGTAGAAGGATATGGCTACACCTTC
CASSVEGYGYTF
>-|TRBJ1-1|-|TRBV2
TGTGCCAGCATATTAGGGTCTGAAGCTTTCTTT
CASILGSEAFF
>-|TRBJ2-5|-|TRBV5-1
TGCGCCAGCAGCTTGGCTGGGACTGGGGGGTCGGAGACCCAGTACTTC
CASSLAGTGGSETQYF
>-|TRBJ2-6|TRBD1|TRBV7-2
TGTGCCAGCAGCTTATCCGAGACAGGGTACTGGTCTGGGGCCAACGTCCTGACTTTC
CASSLSETGYWSGANVLTF
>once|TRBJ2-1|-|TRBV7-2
TGTGCCAGCAGCTTAGGGAGCGGTCTCTCCTACAATGAGCAGTTCTTC
CASSLGSGLSYNEQFF
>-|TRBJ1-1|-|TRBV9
TGTGCCAGCAGCGCCCCCGGTCGAATGACTGAAGCTTTCTTT
CASSAPGRMTEAFF
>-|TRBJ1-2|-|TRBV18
TGTGCCAGCTCACCACCGGTAGTACGAGGCTACACCTTC
CASSPPVVRGYTF